This T cell receptor (beta chain) was observed in a study of identical twins. The length of the CDR3 is 15 residues. The germline V gene has CDR1 SGHRS and CDR2 YFSETQ. Between the trimmed V and J ends, which lost 0 bases and 1 base, there was a span of 10 bases. From the 5' RACE reads, TCRdb called clonotypes with MiXCR, one entry per CDR3 protein. The data hold 1.5 million to 2 million distinct CDR3 sequences, with around 29% observed a single time. Sequences were obtained from cord blood. This clonotype was sampled from a newborn girl in good health. The chain uses TRBV5-1 and TRBJ1-1; D is unresolved. CDR3 in amino acids: CASSLVPGENTEAFF. CDR3 DNA sequence: TGCGCCAGCAGCTTGGTTCCCGGGGAGAACACTGAAGCTTTCTTT.